Sequencing of this T cell receptor (beta chain) was carried out in a study of cytomegalovirus exposure and HLA in healthy donors. With 60 Vbeta and 13 Jbeta primers, the PCR was carried out. Clones were sequenced by immunoSEQ multiplex PCR, and TCRdb holds only the in-frame ones, with some missing. The sample shows about 170,000 clones, under 85% of them seen only once. General study points: Per a later analysis, 15,000 to 20,000 TCR beta sequences showed association with HLA alleles at 0.05 false discovery rate. A later analysis showed HLA-associated TCR beta chains outstripping equally common others in clonal expansion.

The ends lost 6 bases at V and 1 base at J; junction bases unmatched: 5. CDR1 and CDR2 (germline): SNHLY, FYNNEI. This CDR3 has 14 residues. About this clone: What it binds is unknown.

The clonotype originates from a female donor in good health and CMV-seronegative. The chain employs TRBV2 and TRBJ1-1; 7 positions agree with TRBD1. Material: PBMCs. CDR3 bases: TGTGCCAGCAGCGAGGGGACAGCGAACACTGAAGCTTTCTTT. This translates into CASSEGTANTEAFF.